One and the same sample provided the 10 T cell receptor beta chains below, sequenced in a study of T cells after somatic rescue of genetic block (dated by TCRdb to 2020 to 2022). The library was prepared using the immunoSEQ multiplex PCR assay. TCRdb carries this immuneACCESS record with in-frame sequences only. Its versions omit some clonotypes, under half of them owing to an unresolved V gene in the studies checked, with the rest unexplained. The sample includes around 67,000 clones, with around 92% observed a single time. The ten largest clones capture around 3% of the sample. Input material: peripheral blood mononuclear cells (PBMCs). The source of these receptors is a man in his forties.

The chain combines TRBV6-6 with TRBJ1-2; 8 nucleotides align to TRBD1. Germline loops: CDR1 MNHNY, CDR2 SVGAGI (reference sequence). The CDR3 has 15 amino acids. The J segment lost 6 bases and the V segment lost 3 bases, leaving 9 bases of the junction unmatched. The DNA of the CDR3 is TGTGCCAGCAGTTATCAAGGACAGGGAAGAAATGGCTACACCTTC. Its translation: CASSYQGQGRNGYTF.

J is TRBJ2-5 and V is TRBV11-2; tentative D call: TRBD2 (6 bases). V was cut by 1 base and J by 5 bases, with 11 bases left in between. CDR1 and CDR2 (germline): SGHAT, FQNNGV. CDR3 length equals 14 residues. In DNA, the CDR3 is TGTGCCAGCAGCTTAGGGGGGGTCAGGGAGACCCAGTACTTC. It is translated as CASSLGGVRETQYF.

The rearrangement uses TRBV2 and TRBJ2-1; 10 positions agree with TRBD2. Unmatched junction bases numbered 6, after V lost 4 bases and J lost 6 bases. Germline-derived CDR1 and CDR2 are SNHLY and FYNNEI. The CDR3 length is 15 residues. The CDR3 region has the DNA TGTGCCAGCAGTGTTCTTAGGACTAGCGGCAATGAGCAGTTCTTC. Protein: CASSVLRTSGNEQFF.

This chain joins TRBV18 and TRBJ1-4, with unresolved D. Between the trimmed V and J ends, which lost 3 bases and 2 bases, there was a span of 10 bases. The germline gives CDR1 KGHSH, CDR2 LQKENI. This CDR3 has 15 amino acids. CDR3 DNA: TGTGCCAGCTCACCGATCCCGGTGACTAATGAAAAACTGTTTTTT. It translates to CASSPIPVTNEKLFF.

This chain joins TRBV2 and TRBJ1-1; no clear D. This CDR3 is built from 13 residues. Germline assignment: CDR1 SNHLY and CDR2 FYNNEI. The V and J ends lost 8 bases and 5 bases respectively, with 15 bases between them. The CDR3 coding sequence is TGTGCCAGCCATAGGGAAGGGTATACTGAAGCTTTCTTT. Protein product: CASHREGYTEAFF. Together with reference TRBV2 and TRBJ1-1, the CDR3 gives the full variable domain: EPEVTQTPSHQVTQMGQEVILRCVPISNHLYFYWYRQILGQKVEFLVSFYNNEISEKSEIFDDQFSVERPDGSNFTLKIRSTKLEDSAMYFCASHREGYTEAFFGQGTRLTVV.

The chain uses TRBV14 and TRBJ2-3; the D gene could be TRBD1 or TRBD2 (5 bases each). Germline lookup yields CDR1 SGHDN and CDR2 FVKESK. The CDR3 has 16 amino acids. Trimming left V 5 bases short and J 3 bases short, with 18 bases between. CDR3 sequence (DNA): TGTGCCAGCAGCATAGTGAGGGGAACGCGGACAGATACGCAGTATTTT. Protein: CASSIVRGTRTDTQYF.

The V and J genes are TRBV29-1 and TRBJ1-2, with 9 nucleotides matching TRBD1. Germline V gene data show CDR1 as SQVTM and CDR2 as ANQGSEA. V trimming: 6 bases; J trimming: 6 bases; junction bases outside the gene matches: 5. The CDR3 totals 12 residues. The CDR3, as DNA: TGCAGCGTCTCACAGGGGGCAAATGGCTACACCTTC. The encoded protein is CSVSQGANGYTF.

This clone was seen just once. The chain has TRBV10-3 and TRBJ2-1; D is undetermined. The CDR3 extends over 11 amino acids. V was shortened by 4 bases and J by 10 bases, with 8 bases between the two germline ends. Germline V gene sequence: CDR1 ENHRY, CDR2 SYGVKD. The CDR3 bases are TGTGCCATCAGTGTAGCCGACGAGCAGTTCTTC. It translates to CAISVADEQFF.

The chain carries TRBV14 and TRBJ2-1, with 8 bases aligning to TRBD1. This CDR3 region has 15 residues. In germline, CDR1 is SGHDN, CDR2 FVKESK. Trimming at V came to 6 bases and at J to 6 bases, leaving 10 bases not matched to a gene. CDR3 DNA: TGTGCCAGCAGGGAAACAGGGGGAGCGGTCAATGAGCAGTTCTTC. Translated, it gives CASRETGGAVNEQFF.

The V call is TRBV5-1, the J call TRBJ1-1, with 8 bases matching TRBD1. The CDR3 totals 16 residues. Germline CDR1 reads SGHRS; CDR2 reads YFSETQ. With V trimmed by 4 bases and J by 3 bases, 11 bases remained unmatched. The CDR3 reads CASSTGRGLVDTEAFF. DNA for the CDR3: TGCGCCAGCAGCACCGGCAGGGGGCTGGTCGACACTGAAGCTTTCTTT.